This TCR beta chain was recovered during a study of T cells expressing NK-cell markers. CDR3 length: 15 amino acids. CDR1 is MNHNY, CDR2 SVGAGI, per germline (reference sequence). TCRdb re-analyzed the 5' RACE reads; it lists each CDR3 protein once, without DNA. This repertoire includes some 390,000 distinct CDR3 sequences. This rearrangement joins TRBV6-6 to TRBJ2-1; TCRdb selects TRBD1, and the lack of DNA leaves this call unchecked. Sequences were obtained from blood T cells: a sorted CD56 or NKG2C T cell subset, CD4+ or CD8+ T cells, or bulk PBMC T cells (not recorded which). The clonotype comes from a woman aged 45-65 years in good health. CDR3 amino acids: CASSSGPPMIDEQFF.